This section outlines one TCR beta chain sequence together with its context. The repertoire was sequenced with immunoSEQ multiplex PCR; TCRdb's copy has only in-frame clones and lacks some. Of about 98,000 clones detected, 79% appear once; the ten largest clones hold approximately 10%. This sample was taken from a study of control samples from healthy donors and cancer patients. V lost 1 base, J lost 6 bases, and 9 bases stayed unmatched. CDR1 SNHLY and CDR2 FYNNEI come from the germline V gene. The CDR3 totals 16 residues. This TCR came from a woman in her 30s in good health. The V call is TRBV2, the J call TRBJ1-2; the match to TRBD1 covers 9 bases. Material for sequencing was blood. This CDR3 reads CASSEGLRQGEDGYTF. In DNA, the CDR3 is TGTGCCAGCAGTGAAGGACTCCGACAGGGGGAAGATGGCTACACCTTC.